This T cell receptor (beta chain) was documented in a study of control samples from healthy donors and cancer patients. The length of the CDR3 is 18 residues. In germline, CDR1 is SGDLS, CDR2 YYNGEE. V gave up 3 bases and J gave up 6 bases, with 27 bases separating them. TCRdb keeps only in-frame clones here, not all; method: immunoSEQ multiplex PCR. The sample lists some 160,000 clones, 89% seen once, with around 4.6% in the top ten. The sequenced sample was blood. J is TRBJ1-1 and V is TRBV9, with TRBD1 as a possible D gene (6 bases). The clonotype was recovered from a man younger than 40 in good health. CDR3 coding DNA: TGTGCCAGCAGCGCGAGAGGGGGTGGCAGGGGCCTAAGCCCTGAAGCTTTCTTT. This codes for CASSARGGGRGLSPEAFF.